What follows are 5 T cell receptor beta chains derived from one specimen sequenced in a study of T cell repertoires in cytomegalovirus infection. Their cognate antigens are unknown. Using its own MiXCR run on the reads, TCRdb lists one record per CDR3 protein. Of approximately 340,000 distinct CDR3 sequences in the sample, 25% to 35% are singletons; the top ten hold about 19%. The starting material was cultured PBMCs, obtained from culture after CMV antigen stimulation. The receptor source for this set is a human donor in good health (CMV status not recorded). Some clones in this sample may be carry-over from other donors' samples.

The chain combines TRBV2 with TRBJ1-2; D call uncertain. This CDR3 contains 13 residues. The V end was cut by 2 bases, the J end by 4 bases, with 8 bases between. Germline values: CDR1 SNHLY, CDR2 FYNNEI. The CDR3 loop is CASSEKGGYGYTF. In nucleotides, the CDR3 is TGTGCCAGCAGTGAAAAGGGTGGCTATGGCTACACCTTC.

The rearrangement links TRBV18 to TRBJ2-1; possible D gene TRBD2, 5 bases. Germline assignment: CDR1 KGHSH and CDR2 LQKENI. Trimming left V 3 bases short and J 0 bases short, with 21 bases between. The CDR3 consists of 19 residues. The CDR3 loop reads CASSPGNRGSPTSYNEQFF. The CDR3, as DNA: TGTGCCAGCTCACCTGGAAACAGAGGGAGTCCAACCTCCTACAATGAGCAGTTCTTC.

In this sample, this clonotype turned up a few times. The chain combines TRBV28 with TRBJ1-5; D might be TRBD1 (6 bases). Germline CDR1 reads MDHEN; CDR2 reads SYDVKM. This CDR3 comprises 14 residues. Deletions cut 3 bases from V and 6 bases from J, with 12 bases between. CDR3 residues: CASSLGGGGQPQHF. In DNA form, the CDR3 reads TGTGCCAGCAGTTTGGGCGGAGGGGGTCAGCCCCAGCATTTT. The full variable domain, rest sourced from reference TRBV28 and TRBJ1-5, is DVKVTQSSRYLVKRTGEKVFLECVQDMDHENMFWYRQDPGLGLRLIYFSYDVKMKEKGDIPEGYSVSREKKERFSLILESASTNQTSMYLCASSLGGGGQPQHFGDGTRLSIL.

This chain connects TRBV30 to TRBJ2-7, with no clear D. Germline V CDR1 and CDR2: GTSNPN, SVGIG (reference sequence). V gave up 2 bases and J gave up 0 bases, with 11 bases separating them. The CDR3 has 14 residues. DNA of the CDR3: TGTGCCTGGAGTCTTACACCGAGCTCCTACGAGCAGTACTTC. It encodes CAWSLTPSSYEQYF.

As for this clonotype: At one end, the junction sequence differs from germline, possibly due to a read error. The chain carries TRBV4-1 and TRBJ2-1; D ambiguous. This CDR3 comprises 15 residues. CDR1 is MGHRA, CDR2 YSYEKL, per germline. CDR3 residues: CASSQDGKMSGEQFF. DNA of the CDR3: TGTGCCAGCAGCCAAGATGGAAAAATGTCGGGTGAGCAGTTCTTC.